Listed here is a single TCR beta chain. The data stem from a study of T-cell memory formation after mild COVID-19. Each CDR3 protein is one row after TCRdb ran MiXCR on the 5' RACE reads. The table shows around 80,000 distinct CDR3 sequences, with about 13% occurring only once. Sequenced material: PBMCs or a T cell subset sorted from them (not recorded which). The clonotype was recovered from a young man who had mild COVID-19 (a few samples of this study predate the infection). Cell type and time point are not known.

The chain's CDR3 is CASSENRVGGNTIYF. CDR3 coding DNA: TGTGCCAGCAGTGAGAACAGGGTCGGAGGAAACACCATATATTTT. V usage is TRBV6-1 and J usage is TRBJ1-3, with D maybe TRBD1 (6 bases). The CDR3 is made up of 15 amino acids. In germline, CDR1 is MNHNS, CDR2 SASEGT. Trimming removed 3 bases at V and 4 bases at J, with 13 bases between.